This TCR beta chain was obtained from a study of beta chain features in type 1 diabetes. Investigators reverse transcribed all isolated RNA, so they sequenced expressed TCRB transcripts. Libraries were prepared by immunoSEQ multiplex PCR; TCRdb keeps only in-frame clonotypes and omits some of them. The sample consists of roughly 250,000 clones, about 70% of them appearing once. General observations from the study: In type 1 diabetes patients, VDJ junctions had fewer insertions; deletions at these junctions were more frequent. Moderate yet significant TCRB CDR3 shortening was seen in Type 1 diabetes patients in all four CD4+ subsets.

With regard to this clone: Its antigen is not known.

A heparinised blood draw that averaged about 0.11 L was obtained once from each donor. The origin of this receptor is a man aged 30 to 45 in good health. What was sequenced was naive CD4+ T cells from blood.

CDR3 in DNA: TGCAGCGTCCCAGGGATTTGGTATGGCTACACCTTC. Protein product: CSVPGIWYGYTF. V usage is TRBV29-1 and J usage is TRBJ1-2, with TRBD1 as a possible D gene (5 bases). Germline V gene data show CDR1 as SQVTM and CDR2 as ANQGSEA. This CDR3 has 12 amino acids. The germline V and J ends were trimmed by 6 bases and 5 bases, with 13 bases remaining between them.